Each of the 5 T cell receptor beta chains below was sequenced from the same sample in a study of cytomegalovirus exposure and HLA in healthy donors. The study ran its PCR with 60 Vbeta and 13 Jbeta primers. The assay was immunoSEQ multiplex PCR, and TCRdb's table has in-frame clones only and misses some. Of 93,000 or so clones detected, roughly 77% appear once; the ten largest clones hold around a tenth. Sequences were obtained from PBMCs. These receptors came from a woman aged 18 to 35 in good health and CMV-seropositive.

The chain uses TRBV13 and TRBJ2-1, with D hard to call. The CDR3 has 13 amino acids. The germline V gene has CDR1 PRHDT and CDR2 FYEKMQ (reference sequence). V was pared by 5 bases and J by 4 bases, with 9 bases between. Here the CDR3 reads CASSIDGYNEQFF. The CDR3 DNA sequence: TGTGCCAGCAGCATCGACGGGTACAATGAGCAGTTCTTC.

The chain joins TRBV29-1 to TRBJ2-2; the match to TRBD2 covers 14 bases. The CDR3 is made up of 16 amino acids. Germline CDR1 reads SQVTM; CDR2 reads ANQGSEA. J was trimmed by 4 bases and V by 6 bases; bases with no gene match: 7. The CDR3 loop is CSVGLAGASFTGELFF. The CDR3 DNA is TGCAGCGTGGGACTAGCGGGAGCGTCGTTCACCGGGGAGCTGTTTTTT.

This sequence joins TRBV5-5 and TRBJ1-5; no clear D. V lost 3 bases and J lost 5, with 15 bases in between. Germline lookup yields CDR1 SGHKS and CDR2 YYEKEE (reference sequence). The length of the CDR3 is 15 residues. CDR3 DNA: TGTGCCAGCAGCTCGGGAACAGTGAGATATCAGCCCCAGCATTTT. It yields the protein CASSSGTVRYQPQHF.

The V gene is TRBV6-1, the J gene TRBJ1-1; 9 bases match TRBD1. With V trimmed by 1 base and J by 4 bases, 4 bases remained unmatched. The CDR3 spans 15 residues. CDR1 MNHNS and CDR2 SASEGT come from the germline V gene. The CDR3: CASSEETGGGTEAFF. The CDR3 nucleotides read TGTGCCAGCAGTGAAGAAACAGGGGGCGGCACTGAAGCTTTCTTT.

J is TRBJ1-1 and V is TRBV11-1; TRBD1 might be the D (5 bases). V lost 5 bases, J lost 5 bases, and 18 bases lay in between. CDR1 and CDR2 (germline): SGHAT, FQDESV (reference sequence). The CDR3 is 15 amino acids. The CDR3 spells CASSRFRGEETEAFF. The CDR3 region has the DNA TGTGCCAGCAGCCGTTTTCGGGGGGAGGAAACTGAAGCTTTCTTT.